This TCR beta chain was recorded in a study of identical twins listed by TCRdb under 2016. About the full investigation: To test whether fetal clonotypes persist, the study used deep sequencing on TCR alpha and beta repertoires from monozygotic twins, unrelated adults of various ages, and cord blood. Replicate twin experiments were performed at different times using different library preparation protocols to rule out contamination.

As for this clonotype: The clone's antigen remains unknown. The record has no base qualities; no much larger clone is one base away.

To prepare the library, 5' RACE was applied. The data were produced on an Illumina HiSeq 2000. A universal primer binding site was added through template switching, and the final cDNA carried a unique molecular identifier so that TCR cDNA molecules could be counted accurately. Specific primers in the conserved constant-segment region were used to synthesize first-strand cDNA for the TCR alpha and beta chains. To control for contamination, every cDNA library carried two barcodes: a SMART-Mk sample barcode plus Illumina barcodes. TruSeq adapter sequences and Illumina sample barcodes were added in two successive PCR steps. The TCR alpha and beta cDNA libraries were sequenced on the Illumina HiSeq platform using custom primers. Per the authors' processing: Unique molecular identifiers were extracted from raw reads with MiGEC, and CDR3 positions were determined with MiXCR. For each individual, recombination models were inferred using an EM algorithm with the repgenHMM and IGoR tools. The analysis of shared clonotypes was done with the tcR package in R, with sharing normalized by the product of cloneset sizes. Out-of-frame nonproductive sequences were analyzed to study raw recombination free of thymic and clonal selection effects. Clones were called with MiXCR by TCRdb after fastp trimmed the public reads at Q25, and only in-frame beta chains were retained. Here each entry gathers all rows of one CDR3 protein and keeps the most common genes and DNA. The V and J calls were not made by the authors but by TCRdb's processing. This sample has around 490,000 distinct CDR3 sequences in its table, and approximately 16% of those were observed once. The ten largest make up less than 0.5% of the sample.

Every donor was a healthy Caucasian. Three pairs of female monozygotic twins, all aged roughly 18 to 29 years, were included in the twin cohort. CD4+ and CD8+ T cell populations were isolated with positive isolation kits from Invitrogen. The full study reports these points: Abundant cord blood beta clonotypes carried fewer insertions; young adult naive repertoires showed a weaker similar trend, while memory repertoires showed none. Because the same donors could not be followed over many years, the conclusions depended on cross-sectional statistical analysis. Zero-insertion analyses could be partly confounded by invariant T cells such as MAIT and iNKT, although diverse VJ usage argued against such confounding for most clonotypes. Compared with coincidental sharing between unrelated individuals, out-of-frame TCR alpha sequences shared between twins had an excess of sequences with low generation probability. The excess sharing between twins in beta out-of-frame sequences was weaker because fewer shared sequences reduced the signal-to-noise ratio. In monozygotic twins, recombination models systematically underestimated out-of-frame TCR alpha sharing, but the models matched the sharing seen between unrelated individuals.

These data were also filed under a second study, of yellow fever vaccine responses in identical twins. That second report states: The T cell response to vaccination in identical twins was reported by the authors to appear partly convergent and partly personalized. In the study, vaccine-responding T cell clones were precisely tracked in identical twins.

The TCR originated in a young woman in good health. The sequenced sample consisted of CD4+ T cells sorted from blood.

The CDR3 region has the sequence CASSRGTGNNEQFF. DNA sequence: TGTGCCAGCAGTCGAGGGACAGGGAATAATGAGCAGTTCTTC. The receptor chain draws on TRBV12-3 or TRBV12-4 and TRBJ2-1, with 9 junctional bases fitting TRBD1. The CDR3 contains 14 residues, cysteine and phenylalanine counted. The kept DNA is CDR3 alone, 42 bases in frame from the first base. V lost 5 bases and J lost 7 bases, and the count of bases not matched to a germline gene is 6.